This T cell receptor beta chain emerged from a study of shared clonotypes between healthy human individuals. About the study: Ranging from 18 to 49 in age, donors were a couple of women and a few men.

This CDR3 has 14 residues. CDR1 SNHLY and CDR2 FYNNEI come from the germline V gene. The data were produced by immunoSEQ multiplex PCR, yet TCRdb's version contains in-frame clones alone and is incomplete. Counted here are fewer than 600,000 clones, 75% to 80% occurring once; the ten biggest clones make up 9.5% to 15%. Notes on this clone: A far larger clone is one nucleotide away, so this likely arose from a read error. This sample also contains other DNA sequences that code for the same CDR3.

The sequencing input was PBMCs. The TCR was taken from a woman aged 40 to 55 in good health. Some clones in this sample may be carry-over from other donors' samples. The rearrangement links TRBV2 to TRBJ1-1; D uncertain. The CDR3 sequence: CASSEVGRNTEAFF. The CDR3 nucleotides read TGTGCCAGCAGTGAAGTGGGGAGGAACACCGAAGCTTTCTTT.